A selection of T cell receptor beta chains follows, all from one sample in a study of blood T cell repertoires in COVID-19. The data were produced by immunoSEQ multiplex PCR, yet TCRdb's version contains in-frame clones alone and is incomplete. The profile shows 250,000 or so clones, nearly 90% of them singletons. Sequencing used peripheral blood. These receptors were collected from a man aged 18 to 30 with active or convalescent COVID-19. The CDR3 runs from the conserved cysteine through the conserved F or W. Fields, in order: J gene, V gene, clone size, D gene, CDR3 protein, CDR3 DNA. D genes are given only for firm matches. The size field is filled for only some rows; it gives once, few, many or a size class.

j_gene: TRBJ1-1; v_gene: TRBV6-6; abundance: few; d_gene: NA; CDR3aa: CASSYSGSMNTEAFF; CDR3nt: TGTGCCAGCAGTTACTCGGGGAGCATGAACACTGAAGCTTTCTTT
j_gene: TRBJ1-5; v_gene: TRBV6-5; abundance: NA; d_gene: TRBD1; CDR3aa: CASSPQDRGREPQHF; CDR3nt: TGTGCCAGCAGCCCCCAAGACAGGGGGCGTGAGCCCCAGCATTTT
j_gene: TRBJ2-2; v_gene: TRBV5-8; abundance: NA; d_gene: NA; CDR3aa: CASSFRIFDMGELFF; CDR3nt: TGTGCCAGCAGCTTCAGGATATTTGACATGGGGGAGCTGTTTTTT
j_gene: TRBJ2-5; v_gene: TRBV4-3; abundance: NA; d_gene: NA; CDR3aa: CASSQGRGETQYF; CDR3nt: TGCGCCAGCAGCCAAGGAAGAGGAGAGACCCAGTACTTC
j_gene: TRBJ2-7; v_gene: TRBV28; abundance: NA; d_gene: NA; CDR3aa: CASGVLAYEQYF; CDR3nt: TGTGCCAGCGGAGTGCTGGCCTACGAGCAGTACTTC
j_gene: TRBJ1-4; v_gene: TRBV3-1/TRBV3-2; abundance: NA; d_gene: NA; CDR3aa: CASSQAKEKLFF; CDR3nt: TGTGCCAGCAGCCAAGCTAAAGAAAAACTGTTTTTT
j_gene: TRBJ1-2; v_gene: TRBV19; abundance: NA; d_gene: NA; CDR3aa: CASSPDTLAYGYTF; CDR3nt: TGTGCCAGTAGCCCAGATACGCTCGCCTATGGCTACACCTTC
j_gene: TRBJ2-5; v_gene: TRBV7-3; abundance: NA; d_gene: NA; CDR3aa: CASSSRAGTGQQETQYF; CDR3nt: TGTGCCAGCAGCTCTCGAGCGGGGACAGGACAGCAAGAGACCCAGTACTTC
j_gene: TRBJ2-7; v_gene: TRBV7-9; abundance: NA; d_gene: NA; CDR3aa: CASSLGQREQYF; CDR3nt: TGTGCCAGCAGCTTAGGACAGCGAGAGCAGTACTTC
j_gene: TRBJ1-2; v_gene: TRBV21-1; abundance: NA; d_gene: NA; CDR3aa: CASSMTGGYGYTF; CDR3nt: TGTGCCAGCAGTATGACGGGGGGCTATGGCTACACCTTC
j_gene: TRBJ1-4; v_gene: TRBV18; abundance: NA; d_gene: NA; CDR3aa: CASSRASTNEKLFF; CDR3nt: TGTGCCAGCTCTCGAGCTTCAACTAATGAAAAACTGTTTTTT
j_gene: TRBJ2-7; v_gene: TRBV7-8; abundance: NA; d_gene: NA; CDR3aa: CASRGLGRSSYEQYF; CDR3nt: TGTGCCAGCAGGGGACTGGGCAGGTCCTCCTACGAGCAGTACTTC
j_gene: TRBJ2-1; v_gene: TRBV7-3; abundance: NA; d_gene: TRBD2; CDR3aa: CASSPGLAGYNEQFF; CDR3nt: TGTGCCAGCAGCCCGGGACTAGCGGGCTACAATGAGCAGTTCTTC
j_gene: TRBJ2-3; v_gene: TRBV9; abundance: NA; d_gene: TRBD2; CDR3aa: CASSEGTNIRADTQYF; CDR3nt: TGTGCCAGCAGCGAGGGGACTAACATTAGGGCAGATACGCAGTATTTT
j_gene: TRBJ1-4; v_gene: TRBV11-2; abundance: few; d_gene: TRBD1; CDR3aa: CASRLGTGVEKLFF; CDR3nt: TGTGCCAGCCGCCTGGGGACAGGGGTTGAAAAACTGTTTTTT
j_gene: TRBJ2-1; v_gene: TRBV9; abundance: NA; d_gene: TRBD2; CDR3aa: CASSVSGKAGAYNEQFF; CDR3nt: TGTGCCAGCAGCGTATCAGGGAAAGCGGGGGCTTACAATGAGCAGTTCTTC
j_gene: TRBJ1-2; v_gene: TRBV5-1; abundance: NA; d_gene: TRBD1; CDR3aa: CASSLEVGQGFTNYGYTF; CDR3nt: TGCGCCAGCAGCTTGGAGGTGGGACAGGGTTTTACTAACTATGGCTACACCTTC
j_gene: TRBJ1-1; v_gene: TRBV7-3; abundance: NA; d_gene: TRBD1; CDR3aa: CASSYRDSGTEAFF; CDR3nt: TGTGCCAGCAGCTACCGGGACAGCGGGACTGAAGCTTTCTTT
j_gene: TRBJ2-7; v_gene: TRBV7-3; abundance: NA; d_gene: TRBD2; CDR3aa: CASSLSSRRGEDEQYF; CDR3nt: TGTGCCAGCAGCTTATCGTCTCGTCGGGGGGAAGACGAGCAGTACTTC
j_gene: TRBJ1-1; v_gene: TRBV30; abundance: NA; d_gene: TRBD1; CDR3aa: CAWKHRGGTEAFF; CDR3nt: TGTGCCTGGAAACACAGGGGAGGCACTGAAGCTTTCTTT
j_gene: TRBJ2-3; v_gene: TRBV7-3; abundance: many; d_gene: NA; CDR3aa: CASSLSAVADTQYF; CDR3nt: TGTGCCAGCAGCTTATCGGCGGTCGCCGATACGCAGTATTTT
j_gene: TRBJ2-2; v_gene: TRBV7-8; abundance: NA; d_gene: NA; CDR3aa: CASSLWEATGELFF; CDR3nt: TGTGCCAGCAGCTTATGGGAGGCCACCGGGGAGCTGTTTTTT
j_gene: TRBJ2-7; v_gene: TRBV7-2; abundance: NA; d_gene: NA; CDR3aa: CASSSLGLSYEQYF; CDR3nt: TGTGCCAGCAGCTCCTTGGGACTGTCCTACGAGCAGTACTTC
j_gene: TRBJ1-2; v_gene: TRBV7-2; abundance: NA; d_gene: NA; CDR3aa: CASSSSRGGYGYTF; CDR3nt: TGTGCCAGCAGCTCCTCCAGGGGTGGCTATGGCTACACCTTC